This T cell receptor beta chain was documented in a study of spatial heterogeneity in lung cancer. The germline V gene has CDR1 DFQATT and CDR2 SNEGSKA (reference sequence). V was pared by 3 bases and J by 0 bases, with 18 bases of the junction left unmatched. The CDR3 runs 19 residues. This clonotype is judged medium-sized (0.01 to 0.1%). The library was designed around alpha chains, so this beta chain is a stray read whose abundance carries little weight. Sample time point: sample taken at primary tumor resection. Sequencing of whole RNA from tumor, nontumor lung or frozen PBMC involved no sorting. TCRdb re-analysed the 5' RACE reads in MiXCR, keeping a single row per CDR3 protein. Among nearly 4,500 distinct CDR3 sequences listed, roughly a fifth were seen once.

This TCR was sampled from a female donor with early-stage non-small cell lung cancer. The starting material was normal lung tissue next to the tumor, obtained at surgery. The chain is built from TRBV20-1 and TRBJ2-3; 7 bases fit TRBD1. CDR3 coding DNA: TGCAGTGCTAGTCTAGGGGGCGTCTCTGGGGCTCCTAGCACAGATACGCAGTATTTT. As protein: CSASLGGVSGAPSTDTQYF.